Listed here are 22 T cell receptor beta chains from one sample, sequenced in a study of blood T cell repertoires in COVID-19. The protocol was immunoSEQ multiplex PCR, while the TCRdb copy is restricted to in-frame clones and leaves out a portion. The table lists over 200,000 clones, about 90% of them singletons, with around 1.2% in the top ten. The sample comprised peripheral blood. The receptors were gathered from a man younger than 40 with acute or convalescent COVID-19.

The J gene is TRBJ1-2, the V gene TRBV10-2; D is perhaps TRBD1 (5 bases). V lost 6 bases and J 3 bases, leaving 11 bases between the germline ends. The CDR3 spans 13 residues. CDR1 is WSHSY and CDR2 is SAAADI in the germline V gene. The DNA for the CDR3 is TGCGCCAGCAGGCGGGGCGAGGACTATGGCTACACCTTC. Protein sequence: CASRRGEDYGYTF.

The chain employs TRBV25-1 and TRBJ1-2; no clear D gene. The V end lost 2 bases, the J end lost 6 bases, and 13 bases lay between the germline ends. Germline V gene lookup returns CDR1 MGHDK and CDR2 SYGVNS. CDR3 length: 14 residues. CDR3 coding DNA: TGTGCCAGCAGTGAACCCTATGGCCAGGATGGCTACACCTTC. Residues: CASSEPYGQDGYTF.

This clone was seen only once. This sequence joins TRBV5-1 and TRBJ2-3; weak D call: TRBD2 (6 bases). The CDR3 is 16 amino acids. CDR1 SGHRS and CDR2 YFSETQ come from the germline V gene. V lost 4 bases and J lost 1, with 16 bases in between. CDR3 nucleotides: TGCGCCAGCAGCAGGCGACTAGTCGATGGCACAGATACGCAGTATTTT. Its translation is CASSRRLVDGTDTQYF.

CDR3 protein: CASSGVGTSGYTF. CDR3 coding DNA: TGTGCCAGCAGCGGGGTAGGGACTTCTGGCTACACCTTC. The V call is TRBV9, the J call TRBJ1-2; the D gene is possibly TRBD1 (5 bases). V shed 3 bases and J shed 7 bases, with 13 bases lying between them. Per the germline V gene, CDR1 is SGDLS and CDR2 is YYNGEE. This CDR3 is 13 amino acids long.

The rearrangement uses TRBV28 and TRBJ1-2; 8 nucleotides match TRBD1. The CDR3 spans 14 residues. V trimming: 3 bases; J trimming: 9 bases; junction bases outside the gene matches: 9. Germline V CDR1 and CDR2: MDHEN, SYDVKM. The CDR3 region has the DNA TGTGCCAGCAGTTTCCAGGACAGGGCGGTGAGCTACACCTTC. Amino acid sequence: CASSFQDRAVSYTF.

This chain uses TRBV29-1 with TRBJ1-2, with D possibly being TRBD1 (6 bases). Per the germline V gene, CDR1 is SQVTM and CDR2 is ANQGSEA. Trimming cost V 4 bases and J 2 bases, with 14 bases left between them. The CDR3 extends over 14 amino acids. The CDR3 coding sequence is TGCAGCGTTGTCATCGGGGGGCGCAACTATGGCTACACCTTC. Translating it yields CSVVIGGRNYGYTF.

The chain has TRBV11-2 and TRBJ1-2; D might be TRBD1 (6 bases). Germline-derived CDR1 and CDR2 are SGHAT and FQNNGV. The CDR3 spans 15 residues. V gave up 0 bases and J gave up 5 bases, with 13 bases separating them. The CDR3: CASSLEGALQYGYTF. The DNA of the CDR3 is TGTGCCAGCAGCTTAGAGGGGGCACTTCAGTATGGCTACACCTTC.

The chain joins TRBV9 to TRBJ2-1; the D gene is possibly TRBD2 (6 bases). The CDR3 has 16 amino acids. The germline CDR1 and CDR2 sequences are SGDLS and YYNGEE. Deletions cut 4 bases from V and 8 bases from J, with 22 bases between. Here the CDR3 reads CASSPWAGSEGDEQFF. The DNA of the CDR3 is TGTGCCAGCAGCCCCTGGGCCGGGAGCGAAGGGGATGAGCAGTTCTTC.

The rearrangement joins TRBV18 to TRBJ2-1; the D gene is possibly TRBD2 (6 bases). The CDR3 loop spans 16 amino acids. Germline loops: CDR1 KGHSH, CDR2 LQKENI. The V end lost 0 bases, the J end lost 7 bases, and 16 bases lay between the germline ends. DNA for the CDR3: TGTGCCAGCTCACCACCGGTGGAGGGCCGAAGAAATGAGCAGTTCTTC. It specifies CASSPPVEGRRNEQFF.

The chain joins TRBV18 to TRBJ2-3; 8 nucleotides agree with TRBD2. This CDR3 spans 15 amino acids. Germline V gene data show CDR1 as KGHSH and CDR2 as LQKENI. The J segment lost 1 base and the V segment lost 3 bases, leaving 3 bases of the junction unmatched. The CDR3 DNA follows: TGTGCCAGCTCACCCTTTAGCGGGGGCACAGATACGCAGTATTTT. Its translation: CASSPFSGGTDTQYF.

The CDR3 DNA reads as TGTGCCAGTAGTCAGGGACAGGGTCGCGAGCAGTACTTC. Its protein is CASSQGQGREQYF. The genes are TRBV19 and TRBJ2-7, with TRBD1 identical over 9 bases. V lost 5 bases to trimming and J lost 6 bases; unmatched junction nucleotides: 5. CDR1 and CDR2 (germline): LNHDA, SQIVND (reference sequence). CDR3 length: 13 residues.

The gene calls are TRBV18 and TRBJ2-3; 7 bases are a match to TRBD2. Trimming cost V 1 base and J 1 base; bases outside gene matches: 5. Germline loops: CDR1 KGHSH, CDR2 LQKENI. CDR3 size: 16 residues. CDR3 loop: CASSPLGLGGTDTQYF. In DNA, the CDR3 is TGTGCCAGCTCACCACTAGGACTAGGGGGCACAGATACGCAGTATTTT.

The V call is TRBV29-1, the J call TRBJ2-6, with 8 bases fitting TRBD1. This CDR3 is 17 amino acids long. Germline assignment: CDR1 SQVTM and CDR2 ANQGSEA. Trimming removed 6 bases from V and 0 bases from J; junction bases left unmatched: 10. CDR3 nucleotide sequence: TGCAGCGTGTGGGACAGGCTAAAGGACTCTGGGGCCAACGTCCTGACTTTC. It codes for CSVWDRLKDSGANVLTF.

The chain uses TRBV5-6 and TRBJ2-7, with D unclear. The CDR3 has 13 residues. Germline CDR1 is SGHDT and CDR2 is YYEEEE. The V gene lost 4 bases and the J gene lost 0 bases, with 8 bases spanning the gap. The CDR3 here is CASSRWSSYEQYF. The CDR3 DNA follows: TGTGCCAGCAGCCGGTGGTCCTCCTACGAGCAGTACTTC.

This chain joins TRBV18 and TRBJ1-1, with 8 bases fitting TRBD1. This CDR3 comprises 15 residues. After removal of 0 bases from V and 7 bases from J, the junction contained 7 bases not matched to a gene. In germline, CDR1 is KGHSH, CDR2 LQKENI. CDR3 in amino acids: CASSPPLQGAIEAFF. DNA of the CDR3: TGTGCCAGCTCACCACCGTTGCAGGGGGCAATTGAAGCTTTCTTT.

This clone was detected only a few times. The chain employs TRBV7-9 and TRBJ1-6; D is perhaps TRBD1 (5 bases). V lost 8 bases and J lost 7, with 12 bases in between. The CDR3 spans 13 residues. Germline V lookup: CDR1 SEHNR, CDR2 FQNEAQ (reference sequence). The CDR3 nucleotides read TGTGCCAGCGCTCTGGGGCGGAATTCACCCCTCCACTTT. Translating gives CASALGRNSPLHF.

The CDR3 reads CASSSKGQGANEKLFF. As DNA, the CDR3 is TGTGCCAGCAGTTCGAAGGGACAGGGTGCTAATGAAAAACTGTTTTTT. This chain connects TRBV27 to TRBJ1-4; 9 nucleotides match TRBD1. Per the germline V gene, CDR1 is MNHEY and CDR2 is SMNVEV (reference sequence). V was clipped by 4 bases and J by 3 bases; unmatched bases: 6. CDR3 length: 16 amino acids.

The V and J genes are TRBV2 and TRBJ1-5; 9 bases align to TRBD1. Germline CDR1 SNHLY, CDR2 FYNNEI. V lost 6 bases, J lost 10 bases, and 10 bases stayed unmatched. This CDR3 has 14 amino acids. The CDR3 nucleotides are TGTGCCAGCAGCCCACAGGGGGCAAGTTTTCCCCAGCATTTT. Translated, it gives CASSPQGASFPQHF.

V usage is TRBV5-5 and J usage is TRBJ2-2, with TRBD1 matching over 12 bases. Germline V gives CDR1 SGHKS, CDR2 YYEKEE (reference sequence). V lost 5 bases, J lost 6 bases, and 8 bases stayed unmatched. This CDR3 region has 16 residues. The DNA of the CDR3 is TGTGCCAGCAGAAGCGGGACAGGGGGCGCATCCGGGGAGCTGTTTTTT. This gives the protein CASRSGTGGASGELFF. The whole variable domain, remainder taken from reference TRBV5-5 and TRBJ2-2, is DAGVTQSPTHLIKTRGQQVTLRCSPISGHKSVSWYQQVLGQGPQFIFQYYEKEERGRGNFPDRFSARQFPNYSSELNVNALLLGDSALYLCASRSGTGGASGELFFGEGSRLTVL.

The rearrangement uses TRBV3-1 (or the pseudogene TRBV3-2) and TRBJ2-2; 7 bases map to TRBD1. This CDR3 contains 14 residues. In germline, CDR1 is LGHDT, CDR2 YNNKEL (reference sequence). Germline trimming cut 3 bases from V and 6 bases from J; bases unmatched to any gene: 4. CDR3: CASSHSGTAGELFF. CDR3 bases: TGTGCCAGCAGCCATTCCGGGACAGCCGGGGAGCTGTTTTTT.

The CDR3 DNA reads TGTGCCAGCAGTTACCCCGCGGGAGTAAGGGACGAGCAGTACTTC. This translates into CASSYPAGVRDEQYF. The rearrangement joins TRBV6-6 to TRBJ2-7, with 7 bases that match TRBD2. CDR3 length equals 15 residues. V trimming: 2 bases; J trimming: 5 bases; junction bases outside the gene matches: 9. Germline CDR1 MNHNY, CDR2 SVGAGI (reference sequence).

The chain employs TRBV5-4 and TRBJ2-4; a weak D match, TRBD1 (8 bases). CDR1 and CDR2 (germline): SGHNT, YYREEE (reference sequence). Trimming pared 2 bases from V and 3 bases from J, leaving 21 bases between. CDR3 length: 18 amino acids. The CDR3: CASSLKTGGGSGKNIQYF. The CDR3 region has the DNA TGTGCCAGCAGCTTAAAAACAGGGGGAGGGTCTGGCAAAAACATTCAGTACTTC.